This T cell receptor beta chain appears in the sequencing data of a study of PD-L1 blockade in urothelial cancer. For the study at large: Researchers looked at the blood 3 weeks (second dose) and 6 weeks after treatment began. The study recovered a median of around 130,000 T cells per blood sample.

On this clone itself: Its antigen remains unidentified.

Indicated time point: pretreatment peripheral blood. Each patient gave between 1 and 8 samples of peripheral blood mononuclear cells, which were collected pretreatment and during treatment. CDR3 length: 16 residues. CDR1 MGHRA and CDR2 YSYEKL come from the germline V gene. The V gene end was trimmed by 0 bases and the J gene end by 6 bases; junction bases not matched to a gene: 8. Libraries were prepared by immunoSEQ multiplex PCR; TCRdb keeps only in-frame clonotypes and omits some of them. This table has about 39,000 clones, approximately 89% appearing once. Study results and caveats: Where pretreatment blood TCR clonality fell below the median, better survival was predicted.

This specimen consisted of PBMCs, obtained around atezolizumab (anti-PD-L1) treatment. The chain joins TRBV4-1 to TRBJ2-4; 7 bases map to TRBD1. This receptor was identified in a woman aged 60-75 years with urothelial cancer. Written as DNA, the CDR3 is TGCGCCAGCAGCCAAGAGGTCAGGGGGTCTCTAAACATTCAGTACTTC. Its protein product is CASSQEVRGSLNIQYF.